This T cell receptor (beta chain) was sequenced during a study of regulatory dendritic cells for organ transplantation. This CDR3 region has 13 residues. Germline V gene sequence: CDR1 SGHVS, CDR2 FQNEAQ. V lost 5 bases and J 4 bases, leaving 11 bases between the germline ends. Method: immunoSEQ multiplex PCR; TCRdb's copy keeps in-frame clones and lacks some. The profile shows 29,000 or so clones, almost 80% of them singletons. The sequenced material came from memory CD4+ T cells from blood. Subset here: CD45RO+ memory T cells. This chain links TRBV7-8 with TRBJ1-1; TRBD1 is a possible D gene (6 bases). The receptor was derived from a human donor in good health. The CDR3 region has the DNA TGTGCCAGCAGCGGGATCAGGGGCACTGAAGCTTTCTTT. It translates to CASSGIRGTEAFF.